These T cell receptor beta chains were read from a single sample in a study of human T cells and chemical hapten exposure. MiXCR was run by TCRdb on the RACE reads, yielding one entry per CDR3 protein. This sample has fewer than 200,000 distinct CDR3 sequences; about 22% occur once, and the top ten carry about 6.7%. The specimen was whole blood, collected in connection with sensitization to the hapten diphenylcyclopropenone (DPC). Every receptor here comes from a woman aged 50 to 60 with alopecia areata. Some clones in this sample may be carry-over from other donors' samples. Both conserved end residues are part of each CDR3. The order of the fields is J gene, V gene, CDR3 length, CDR3 protein.

>TRBJ2-1|TRBV6-6|15
CASSFGLAGVGEQFF
>TRBJ1-1|TRBV29-1|15
CSVVWAGGGKTEAFF
>TRBJ2-2|TRBV7-2|13
CASSSVRAGELFF
>TRBJ1-1|TRBV29-1|12
CSVAKGAAEAFF
>TRBJ2-1|TRBV2|12
CASSAAYNEQFF
>TRBJ2-2|TRBV7-3|16
CASSLNGVRNTGELFF
>TRBJ2-1|TRBV10-1|14
CASSTSLNSNEQFF
>TRBJ2-7|TRBV7-2|16
CASSQPDIWGAYEQYF
>TRBJ2-7|TRBV27|15
CASSLRGGRNYEQYF
>TRBJ2-1|TRBV6-1|15
CASSEDLAGDNEQFF
>TRBJ2-1|TRBV10-3|14
CASKLAGGPGEQFF
>TRBJ2-3|TRBV10-3|16
CAIRVILAGETDTQYF
>TRBJ1-2|TRBV7-9|14
CASSSGPPAGGYTF
>TRBJ1-2|TRBV6-4|15
CASSADRGLNYGYTF
>TRBJ1-1|TRBV5-1|15
CASSLGDRVGAEAFF
>TRBJ1-6|TRBV12-3/TRBV12-4|13
CASSRQENSPLHF
>TRBJ1-1|TRBV10-3|14
CAITTGGDGTEAFF
>TRBJ2-7|TRBV25-1|13
CASSGTGSYEQYF
>TRBJ1-5|TRBV11-2|14
CASTGDRLNQPQHF
>TRBJ2-7|TRBV20-1|12
CSARRDSYEQYF
>TRBJ1-5|TRBV7-8|15
CASSRRGARNQPQHF
>TRBJ2-2|TRBV15|13
CATSSRDTGELFF
>TRBJ2-1|TRBV3-1|15
CASSQDLTSYNEQFF
>TRBJ1-2|TRBV5-1|15
CASRGQGVGLYGYTF
>TRBJ1-3|TRBV9|17
CASSVAGTGYSGNTIYF
>TRBJ2-1|TRBV7-2|14
CASTPGLVYNEQFF
>TRBJ2-2|TRBV27|16
CASSFLRERGTGELFF
>TRBJ2-3|TRBV6-2/TRBV6-3|16
CASSYSTSGRADTQYF
>TRBJ2-7|TRBV20-1|14
CSASRQGRPYEQYF
>TRBJ2-2|TRBV5-1|15
CASSQAMGGTGELFF
>TRBJ2-1|TRBV29-1|15
CKGQGAGFSYNEQFF
>TRBJ2-1|TRBV7-2|14
CASSPSRNANEQFF
>TRBJ2-1|TRBV20-1|14
CSARGGHSLDEQFF
>TRBJ2-7|TRBV20-1|14
CSAEPGTGGYEQYF
>TRBJ1-2|TRBV6-1|14
CASSNTGTGFGYTF
>TRBJ2-2|TRBV20-1|14
CSAEREGQSGELFF
>TRBJ2-1|TRBV6-1|13
CASTLDRDREQFF
>TRBJ2-2|TRBV10-3|13
CAITPDRGRELFF
>TRBJ1-1|TRBV29-1|12
CSVEFGYAMAFF
>TRBJ2-1|TRBV5-1|15
CASSASGTTYNEQFF
>TRBJ2-5|TRBV12-3/TRBV12-4|14
CASSLGQPPPAQYF
>TRBJ2-2|TRBV6-1|14
CASLGQGRTGELFF
>TRBJ1-5|TRBV3-1|13
CASSQAQDQPQHF
>TRBJ2-2|TRBV9|17
CASSSDLGTGGRGELFF
>TRBJ2-2|TRBV3-1|13
CASSQVASGELFF
>TRBJ2-7|TRBV29-1|16
CSVEDPGTSGNYEQYF
>TRBJ2-3|TRBV10-3|13
CAISRDNTDTQYF
>TRBJ1-6|TRBV7-9|15
CASSTDGLYNSPLHF
>TRBJ2-2|TRBV29-1|14
CSVEWQENTGELFF
>TRBJ2-3|TRBV7-2|14
CASSQLAGGSTQYF